Sequencing of this T cell receptor (beta chain) was carried out in a study of OX40 agonist ivuxolimab in advanced cancers. Sequencing was performed with immunoSEQ multiplex PCR; in TCRdb, only in-frame clones are kept and a portion is missing. The sample contains about 93,000 clones, under 95% of which appear only once. There are 14 residues in the CDR3. In germline, CDR1 is SNHLY, CDR2 FYNNEI. Trimming left V 3 bases short and J 5 bases short, with 13 bases between. About this clone itself: Its antigen is not identified.

General observations from the study: At doses 0.1 to 3.0 mg/kg, CD4+ and CD8+ clones expanded.

The chain uses TRBV2 and TRBJ1-1; D unclear. The receptor was derived from an adult with an advanced solid tumor such as melanoma, head and neck, liver or kidney cancer. The sequencing used CD4+ or CD8+ T cells sorted from blood, collected in a trial of the OX40 agonist ivuxolimab. CDR3 coding DNA: TGTGCCAGCAGTGAGAGAAGTTCTGGTACTGAAGCTTTCTTT. It translates to CASSERSSGTEAFF. The entire variable domain, with the rest obtained from reference TRBV2 and TRBJ1-1, is as follows: EPEVTQTPSHQVTQMGQEVILRCVPISNHLYFYWYRQILGQKVEFLVSFYNNEISEKSEIFDDQFSVERPDGSNFTLKIRSTKLEDSAMYFCASSERSSGTEAFFGQGTRLTVV.